This T cell receptor (beta chain) was documented in a study of cytomegalovirus exposure and HLA in healthy donors. Study findings and constraints: There were reportedly fewer N-insertions in an Asian-associated ancestry cluster than the roughly 680-donor mean, in a later analysis. It was likely that a cluster of highly shared sequence variants was a sequencing artifact.

Trimming left V 5 bases short and J 4 bases short, with 6 bases between. The CDR3 consists of 12 residues. CDR1 and CDR2 (germline): MRHNA, SNTAGT. Details on this clone: Its antigen remains unidentified.

60 Vbeta and 13 Jbeta primers were used in PCR. Only in-frame clones appear in the TCRdb table, and some are missing; sequencing was by immunoSEQ multiplex PCR. This table has 150,000 to 200,000 clones, over 65% appearing once. The sample consisted of PBMCs. The TCR originated in a woman aged 30 to 39 in good health and CMV-seropositive. The V and J genes are TRBV6-4 and TRBJ1-3; D is uncertain. The CDR3 loop is CASSPGGNTIYF. CDR3 nucleotide sequence: TGTGCCAGCAGTCCAGGCGGAAACACCATATATTTT.